This T cell receptor (beta chain) was sequenced for a study of T cell responses to AZD1222 COVID-19 vaccine. TCRdb's copy holds only in-frame clones and misses some; the assay was immunoSEQ multiplex PCR. The profile covers 50,000 to 65,000 clones, with 80% to 90% appearing a single time and roughly 2.7% taken by the ten largest. This clonotype was obtained from an adult who received the AZD1222 COVID-19 vaccine. Sample: peripheral blood, taken 28 days after the second AZD1222 dose.

The CDR3 loop is CASSYGSNSPLHF. CDR3 bases: TGTGCCAGCAGTTACGGGAGTAATTCACCCCTCCACTTT. J is TRBJ1-6 and V is TRBV6-5, with D unclear. Trimming pared 2 bases from V and 6 bases from J, leaving 5 bases between. The germline V gene has CDR1 MNHEY and CDR2 SVGAGI. The CDR3 is 13 residues long.